This T cell receptor beta chain originates from a study of EBV T-cell therapy then PD-1 blockade in nasopharyngeal carcinoma. Indicated treatment: AdE1-LMPpoly-expanded autologous EBV-specific T-cell therapy followed by anti-PD-1 nivolumab. TCRdb's table, derived via immunoSEQ multiplex PCR, lists solely in-frame clones and lacks some. The profile shows roughly 17,000 clones, over 70% of them singletons. Comment on this clone: The antigen remains undetermined.

This CDR3 has 11 amino acids. Germline V gene sequence: CDR1 SQVTM, CDR2 ANQGSEA. V was clipped by 7 bases and J by 5 bases; unmatched bases: 1. The chain employs TRBV29-1 and TRBJ2-1; 8 positions agree with TRBD1. Source: CD8+ T cells from blood, taken at day 0 from a patient whose treatment included autologous EBV-specific T cells and nivolumab. The clonotype originates from a man aged 40-49 years with nasopharyngeal carcinoma. CDR3 residues: CSGQGNNEQFF. The CDR3 coding sequence is TGCAGCGGACAGGGGAACAATGAGCAGTTCTTC.